Shown below are 27 T cell receptor beta chains from a single sample sequenced in a study of cytomegalovirus exposure and HLA in healthy donors. Some clones are missing from TCRdb's copy, which holds only in-frame ones; the method was immunoSEQ multiplex PCR. The sample has 150,000 or so clones; around nine tenths are singletons. The sequencing input was PBMCs. The source of these receptors is a man aged 18 to 30 in good health and CMV-seropositive.

The chain recombines TRBV5-1 with TRBJ2-1; weak D call: TRBD2 (5 bases). Germline loops: CDR1 SGHRS, CDR2 YFSETQ. The CDR3 contains 16 residues. V was pared by 5 bases and J by 5 bases, with 20 bases between. The DNA for the CDR3 is TGCGCCAGCAGTCCCCGGGGTACAGCGAGGGACAATGAGCAGTTCTTC. Translation gives CASSPRGTARDNEQFF.

This chain uses TRBV13 with TRBJ2-3, with D tentatively TRBD1 (6 bases). The CDR3 loop spans 13 amino acids. Trimming left V 8 bases short and J 0 bases short, with 9 bases between. Per germline, CDR1 PRHDT and CDR2 FYEKMQ (reference sequence). The CDR3 spells CASEGQSTDTQYF. The CDR3 DNA follows: TGTGCCAGCGAGGGACAAAGCACAGATACGCAGTATTTT.

J is TRBJ2-1 and V is TRBV6-5; TRBD2 aligns across 10 bases. Per the germline V gene, CDR1 is MNHEY and CDR2 is SVGAGI. This CDR3 is 16 amino acids long. The trim removed 0 bases at V and 5 bases at J, leaving 4 bases unmatched. The CDR3 bases are TGTGCCAGCAGTTACTCGTTTCTAGCGGGGGACAATGAGCAGTTCTTC. It encodes CASSYSFLAGDNEQFF.

This chain links TRBV6-6 with TRBJ2-5, with 8 bases identical to TRBD2. The CDR3 runs 16 residues. CDR1 and CDR2 (germline): MNHNY, SVGAGI (reference sequence). The trim removed 6 bases at V and 2 bases at J, leaving 11 bases unmatched. The CDR3 DNA reads TGTGCCAGCAGCCTAAAAGCGGGAGTAGGGCAAGAGACCCAGTACTTC. Translation: CASSLKAGVGQETQYF.

The rearrangement joins TRBV9 to TRBJ2-3; 10 bases are a match to TRBD2. The germline V gene has CDR1 SGDLS and CDR2 YYNGEE. The CDR3 totals 16 residues. Unmatched junction bases numbered 3, after V lost 2 bases and J lost 0 bases. CDR3 residues: CASSVTSGVSTDTQYF. The CDR3 coding sequence is TGTGCCAGCAGCGTCACTAGCGGGGTTAGCACAGATACGCAGTATTTT. The full variable domain, its missing parts supplied by reference TRBV9 and TRBJ2-3, is DSGVTQTPKHLITATGQRVTLRCSPRSGDLSVYWYQQSLDQGLQFLIQYYNGEERAKGNILERFSAQQFPDLHSELNLSSLELGDSALYFCASSVTSGVSTDTQYFGPGTRLTVL.

As concerns this clone: Other DNA sequences in this specimen translate into the identical CDR3. The chain employs TRBV5-1 and TRBJ2-5; unclear D gene. Trimming took off 4 bases at V and 5 bases at J, with 9 bases between the two ends. This CDR3 contains 12 residues. From germline, CDR1 is SGHRS and CDR2 YFSETQ. CDR3 nucleotide sequence: TGCGCCAGCAGCCCATCCCCCGAGACCCAGTACTTC. Protein: CASSPSPETQYF.

This chain uses TRBV6-5 with TRBJ2-1; a weak D match, TRBD2 (5 bases). Per the germline V gene, CDR1 is MNHEY and CDR2 is SVGAGI. CDR3 length: 16 residues. Trimming stripped 2 bases from V and 3 bases from J, with 14 bases between. The CDR3 DNA is TGTGCCAGCAGTTACCGTTTGAGGGCAAACTACAATGAGCAGTTCTTC. It encodes CASSYRLRANYNEQFF.

The chain employs TRBV7-2 and TRBJ1-4, with TRBD1 as a possible D gene (6 bases). Trimming removed 1 base from V and 12 bases from J, with 6 bases in between. Germline assignment: CDR1 SGHTA and CDR2 FQGNSA. The length of the CDR3 is 11 residues. CDR3: CASSLGQELFF. In nucleotides, the CDR3 is TGTGCCAGCAGCTTAGGACAGGAACTGTTTTTT.

The chain carries TRBV5-1 and TRBJ2-2, with D possibly matching TRBD2 (6 bases). Per germline, CDR1 SGHRS and CDR2 YFSETQ. Trimming stripped 0 bases from V and 5 bases from J, with 23 bases between. The CDR3 contains 19 residues. The CDR3 loop reads CASSLGVGGQSSPTGELFF. Here the CDR3 DNA reads TGCGCCAGCAGCTTGGGCGTGGGAGGACAATCGAGCCCTACCGGGGAGCTGTTTTTT.

This chain links TRBV19 with TRBJ2-1, with 7 bases lining up with TRBD1. The J segment lost 7 bases and the V segment lost 9 bases, leaving 6 bases of the junction unmatched. Germline values: CDR1 LNHDA, CDR2 SQIVND (reference sequence). The CDR3 extends over 12 amino acids. In nucleotides, the CDR3 is TGTGCCAGCAAGACAGGGTTGAATGAGCAGTTCTTC. Protein product: CASKTGLNEQFF.

This rearrangement joins TRBV9 to TRBJ2-5; 7 bases agree with TRBD1. Per the germline V gene, CDR1 is SGDLS and CDR2 is YYNGEE. This CDR3 region has 14 residues. J gave up 4 bases and V 4 bases, and 7 bases lay outside the gene matches. The CDR3 nucleotides are TGTGCCAGCAGCACCCGTTCAGGGGGAGAGACCCAGTACTTC. It yields the protein CASSTRSGGETQYF.

This clone has just a few counts. The gene calls are TRBV25-1 and TRBJ2-7; TRBD1 is a possible D gene (6 bases). Germline V gene data show CDR1 as MGHDK and CDR2 as SYGVNS. The CDR3 runs to 12 residues. Trimming cost V 5 bases and J 6 bases, with 11 bases left between them. The CDR3 nucleotides read TGTGCCAGCAGTCCACAGGGACGCGAGCAGTACTTC. The encoded protein is CASSPQGREQYF.

The V gene is TRBV19, the J gene TRBJ2-7, with D hard to call. This CDR3 region has 12 residues. V lost 4 bases and J 5 bases, leaving 9 bases between the germline ends. Germline assignment: CDR1 LNHDA and CDR2 SQIVND (reference sequence). The CDR3 DNA reads as TGTGCCAGTAGTACGACACCGAACGAGCAGTACTTC. Residues: CASSTTPNEQYF.

Concerning this clone itself: This specimen includes other DNA sequences encoding the same CDR3. The chain combines TRBV7-2 with TRBJ2-1; D is unclear. The ends were cut back, 1 base at V and 4 bases at J, with 8 bases in the middle. The CDR3 consists of 14 residues. CDR1 SGHTA and CDR2 FQGNSA come from the germline V gene. This CDR3 reads CASSLVRQYNEQFF. The DNA for the CDR3 is TGTGCCAGCAGCTTAGTTCGTCAGTACAATGAGCAGTTCTTC.

The genes are TRBV6-4 and TRBJ2-1, with D unresolved. From germline, CDR1 is MRHNA and CDR2 SNTAGT. With 2 bases removed from V and 5 bases from J, the gap between germline ends came to 4 bases. The CDR3 totals 12 residues. The CDR3: CASSDRDNEQFF. The DNA for the CDR3 is TGTGCCAGCAGTGACCGGGACAATGAGCAGTTCTTC.

This sequence joins TRBV9 and TRBJ2-1, with 8 bases aligning to TRBD2. The germline V gene has CDR1 SGDLS and CDR2 YYNGEE. The V segment lost 2 bases and the J segment 11 bases; nucleotides outside the gene matches: 6. The CDR3 consists of 13 residues. This CDR3 is CASSVQAGDKQFF. The CDR3 DNA reads TGTGCCAGCAGCGTTCAAGCGGGAGACAAGCAGTTCTTC. The whole variable domain, remainder taken from reference TRBV9 and TRBJ2-1, is DSGVTQTPKHLITATGQRVTLRCSPRSGDLSVYWYQQSLDQGLQFLIQYYNGEERAKGNILERFSAQQFPDLHSELNLSSLELGDSALYFCASSVQAGDKQFFGPGTRLTVL.

This chain joins TRBV15 and TRBJ2-3; D unclear. Germline CDR1 reads LNHNV; CDR2 reads YYDKDF (reference sequence). The V end lost 3 bases, the J end lost 4 bases, and 17 bases lay between the germline ends. The length of the CDR3 is 16 residues. CDR3 residues: CATSRGLPAGADTQYF. DNA for the CDR3: TGTGCCACCAGCAGGGGCCTACCAGCAGGCGCAGATACGCAGTATTTT.

This clone was seen a single time. The chain joins TRBV9 to TRBJ2-7; 8 nucleotides line up with TRBD1. The CDR3 consists of 13 residues. Trimming at V came to 4 bases and at J to 10 bases, leaving 10 bases not matched to a gene. Germline CDR1 reads SGDLS; CDR2 reads YYNGEE. The CDR3 protein is CASSPGTGSDQYF. The CDR3 region has the DNA TGTGCCAGCAGCCCCGGGACAGGTAGCGACCAGTACTTC.

The chain couples TRBV2 to TRBJ1-1, with TRBD1 matching over 7 bases. V lost 9 bases to trimming and J lost 1 base; unmatched junction nucleotides: 11. The CDR3 covers 15 residues. In germline, CDR1 is SNHLY, CDR2 FYNNEI. In nucleotides, the CDR3 is TGTGCCAGATCATTTCCGGGACAGACGAACACTGAAGCTTTCTTT. Translated: CARSFPGQTNTEAFF.

The chain employs TRBV9 and TRBJ2-7; tentative D call: TRBD2 (5 bases). The CDR3 consists of 15 residues. Germline-derived CDR1 and CDR2 are SGDLS and YYNGEE. V gave up 0 bases and J gave up 3 bases, with 13 bases separating them. The DNA for the CDR3 is TGTGCCAGCAGCGTAGAAGGGAGTCCAGTCTACGAGCAGTACTTC. Its protein is CASSVEGSPVYEQYF.

The J gene is TRBJ2-1, the V gene TRBV9; 12 bases align to TRBD2. J gave up 4 bases and V 4 bases, and 3 bases lay outside the gene matches. The germline CDR1 and CDR2 sequences are SGDLS and YYNGEE. The CDR3 is made up of 15 amino acids. The DNA of the CDR3 is TGTGCCAGCAGCCCCGGGACTAGCGGGTACAATGAGCAGTTCTTC. This translates into CASSPGTSGYNEQFF.

The chain links TRBV5-1 to TRBJ2-5; D is unresolved. Germline CDR1 is SGHRS and CDR2 is YFSETQ. The CDR3 extends over 12 amino acids. Trimming left V 5 bases short and J 1 base short, with 6 bases between. In DNA, the CDR3 is TGCGCCAGCAGGCAGGCCCAAGAGACCCAGTACTTC. It yields the protein CASRQAQETQYF. The full variable domain, completed using reference TRBV5-1 and TRBJ2-5, is KAGVTQTPRYLIKTRGQQVTLSCSPISGHRSVSWYQQTPGQGLQFLFEYFSETQRNKGNFPGRFSGRQFSNSRSEMNVSTLELGDSALYLCASRQAQETQYFGPGTRLLVL.

The rearrangement joins TRBV9 to TRBJ2-6; possibly TRBD1 for D (6 bases). CDR3 length: 18 residues. Trimming cost V 2 bases and J 1 base, with 16 bases left between them. Germline V CDR1 and CDR2: SGDLS, YYNGEE. CDR3 residues: CASSVSGTHNSGANVLTF. CDR3 bases: TGTGCCAGCAGCGTTTCCGGGACACATAATTCTGGGGCCAACGTCCTGACTTTC.

This rearrangement joins TRBV10-3 to TRBJ1-1, with D uncertain. Germline V gives CDR1 ENHRY, CDR2 SYGVKD. The CDR3 sequence is 15 residues long. Trimming removed 0 bases at V and 2 bases at J, with 10 bases between. In nucleotides, the CDR3 is TGTGCCATCAGTGAGTCGTTAGCGGCTAACACTGAAGCTTTCTTT. Translation gives CAISESLAANTEAFF.

J is TRBJ2-1 and V is TRBV25-1; TRBD2 agrees at 9 bases. The CDR3 totals 15 residues. Losses at the gene ends were 5 bases for V and 7 bases for J; bases not matched to a gene: 9. Germline CDR1 MGHDK, CDR2 SYGVNS. Here the CDR3 reads CASSRAGGPRNEQFF. The CDR3 DNA sequence: TGTGCCAGCAGTAGGGCGGGGGGGCCCAGAAATGAGCAGTTCTTC.

The V and J genes are TRBV5-8 and TRBJ2-7; tentative D call: TRBD1 (6 bases). Deletions cut 4 bases from V and 7 bases from J, with 15 bases between. The CDR3 is 13 residues long. Germline values: CDR1 SGHTS, CDR2 YDEGEE. CDR3 in amino acids: CASSPRVGGEQYF. The CDR3 bases are TGTGCCAGCAGCCCCCGGGTAGGGGGAGAGCAGTACTTC.

The sample holds one count of this clone. The V gene is TRBV18, the J gene TRBJ2-1, with 9 positions matching TRBD2. In germline, CDR1 is KGHSH, CDR2 LQKENI. CDR3 size: 16 residues. Trimming removed 2 bases from V and 6 bases from J; junction bases left unmatched: 8. Here the CDR3 reads CASSPEGGRAGNEQFF. The CDR3 nucleotides are TGTGCCAGCTCACCAGAAGGCGGGAGGGCCGGCAATGAGCAGTTCTTC. The full variable domain, in which reference TRBV18 and TRBJ2-1 provide the parts outside the CDR3, is NAGVMQNPRHLVRRRGQEARLRCSPMKGHSHVYWYRQLPEEGLKFMVYLQKENIIDESGMPKERFSAEFPKEGPSILRIQQVVRGDSAAYFCASSPEGGRAGNEQFFGPGTRLTVL.